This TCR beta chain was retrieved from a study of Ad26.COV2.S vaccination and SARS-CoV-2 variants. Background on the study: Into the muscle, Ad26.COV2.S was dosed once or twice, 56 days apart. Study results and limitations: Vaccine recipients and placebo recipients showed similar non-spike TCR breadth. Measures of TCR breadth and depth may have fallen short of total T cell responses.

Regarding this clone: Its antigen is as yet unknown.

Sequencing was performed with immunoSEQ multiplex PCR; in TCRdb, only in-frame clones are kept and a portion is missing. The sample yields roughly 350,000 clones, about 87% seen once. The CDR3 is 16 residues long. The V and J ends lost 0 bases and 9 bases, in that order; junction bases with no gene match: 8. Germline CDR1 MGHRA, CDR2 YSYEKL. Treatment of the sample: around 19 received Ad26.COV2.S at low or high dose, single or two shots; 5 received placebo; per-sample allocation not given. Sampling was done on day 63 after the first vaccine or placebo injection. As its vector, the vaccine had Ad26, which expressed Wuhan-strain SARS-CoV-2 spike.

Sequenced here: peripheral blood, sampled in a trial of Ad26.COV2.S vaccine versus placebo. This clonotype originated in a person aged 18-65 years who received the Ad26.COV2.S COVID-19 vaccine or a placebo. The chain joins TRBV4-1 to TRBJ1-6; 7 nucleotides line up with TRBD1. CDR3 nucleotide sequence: TGCGCCAGCAGCCAAGAGCCTGACAGGGTACGTTCACCCCTCCACTTT. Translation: CASSQEPDRVRSPLHF.